These 18 T cell receptor beta chains were sequenced from one sample in a study of blood T cell repertoires in COVID-19. Sequencing used immunoSEQ multiplex PCR; TCRdb keeps in-frame clones, though not all of them. The repertoire holds about 200,000 clones, with 82% as singletons. Sequencing was carried out using peripheral blood. All receptors come from a woman aged 80 or older with COVID-19, enrolled during active disease.

The chain carries TRBV12-5 and TRBJ1-5, with D perhaps TRBD1 (6 bases). Trimming took off 6 bases at V and 2 bases at J, with 14 bases between the two ends. Looked up from germline, CDR1 is LGHNT and CDR2 is FRNRAP. The CDR3 runs 15 residues. The CDR3 loop is CASGTLQGGNQPQHF. In nucleotides, the CDR3 is TGTGCTAGTGGAACCCTACAGGGTGGCAATCAGCCCCAGCATTTT.

This chain uses TRBV12-3 or TRBV12-4 with TRBJ1-2, with 9 bases that match TRBD1. V lost 6 bases and J lost 6; bases outside the gene matches: 5. This CDR3 is 13 amino acids long. CDR3 coding DNA: TGTGCCAGCAGCCGGACAGGGGTCGATGGCTACACCTTC. Its translation is CASSRTGVDGYTF.

The chain joins TRBV20-1 to TRBJ1-2; 9 nucleotides line up with TRBD1. V lost 3 bases, J lost 8 bases, and 4 bases stayed unmatched. The CDR3 has 12 amino acids. Germline values: CDR1 DFQATT, CDR2 SNEGSKA (reference sequence). CDR3 nucleotide sequence: TGCAGTGCTAGTTTAACAGGGGGCGGCTACACCTTC. Translating gives CSASLTGGGYTF.

The chain is built from TRBV5-1 and TRBJ1-6, with TRBD1 matching over 9 bases. CDR3 length equals 15 residues. The V and J ends lost 0 bases and 14 bases, in that order; junction bases with no gene match: 9. Germline values: CDR1 SGHRS, CDR2 YFSETQ. The CDR3: CASSLAGQGYSALHF. The CDR3 DNA reads TGCGCCAGCAGCTTGGCCGGACAGGGGTATTCGGCCCTCCACTTT.

V gene TRBV5-1 combines with J gene TRBJ1-1; the D is unclear. V dropped 0 bases and J dropped 11 bases, with 14 bases sitting between them. In germline, CDR1 is SGHRS, CDR2 YFSETQ. The CDR3 consists of 13 residues. CDR3 coding DNA: TGCGCCAGCAGCTTGGTGGAGCTTTCGTCGGCTTTCTTT. Translating it yields CASSLVELSSAFF.

The rearrangement uses TRBV28 and TRBJ2-2; perhaps TRBD1 as D (6 bases). The CDR3 is 14 residues long. Germline-derived CDR1 and CDR2 are MDHEN and SYDVKM. Trimming took off 6 bases at V and 4 bases at J, with 12 bases between the two ends. The CDR3 DNA follows: TGTGCCAGCAGCTCCGGACAGCTCACCGGGGAGCTGTTTTTT. This translates into CASSSGQLTGELFF.

The chain links TRBV7-9 to TRBJ1-1, with D perhaps TRBD1 (6 bases). V lost 7 bases, J lost 8 bases, and 17 bases lay in between. The CDR3 has 13 residues. Germline lookup yields CDR1 SEHNR and CDR2 FQNEAQ (reference sequence). CDR3 bases: TGTGCCAGCATCGGGGCGGCAGGGGTGGAAGCTTTCTTT. It specifies CASIGAAGVEAFF.

This clone was detected once. This sequence joins TRBV6-1 and TRBJ2-3, with no clear D. CDR1 is MNHNS, CDR2 SASEGT, per germline. V was cut by 2 bases and J by 2 bases, with 11 bases left in between. This CDR3 has 15 amino acids. The CDR3 coding sequence is TGTGCCAGCAGTGAACAGACTTCGATCACAGATACGCAGTATTTT. Translated: CASSEQTSITDTQYF.

The J gene is TRBJ1-1, the V gene TRBV4-1; D not certain. Trimming shortened V by 4 bases and J by 2 bases, and 14 bases separated the two germline ends. CDR3 length: 15 amino acids. CDR1 is MGHRA, CDR2 YSYEKL, per germline. The CDR3 region has the DNA TGCGCCAGCAGCCCGGGTAGCCCTATCAACACTGAAGCTTTCTTT. As protein: CASSPGSPINTEAFF.

CDR3 DNA sequence: TGTGCCAGCAGTCCCCGCGGGGCCCTCGGGGAGACCCAGTACTTC. Translation: CASSPRGALGETQYF. The rearrangement joins TRBV28 to TRBJ2-5; weak D call: TRBD2 (6 bases). The CDR3 spans 15 residues. Germline lookup yields CDR1 MDHEN and CDR2 SYDVKM. V was shortened by 5 bases and J by 5 bases, with 18 bases between the two germline ends. Using reference TRBV28 and TRBJ2-5 for the parts outside the CDR3, the full variable domain is DVKVTQSSRYLVKRTGEKVFLECVQDMDHENMFWYRQDPGLGLRLIYFSYDVKMKEKGDIPEGYSVSREKKERFSLILESASTNQTSMYLCASSPRGALGETQYFGPGTRLLVL.

This chain uses TRBV3-1 (or the pseudogene TRBV3-2) with TRBJ1-6; D might be TRBD1 (6 bases). The germline CDR1 and CDR2 sequences are LGHDT and YNNKEL (reference sequence). V was pared by 1 base and J by 10 bases, with 14 bases between. This CDR3 is 15 amino acids long. The CDR3 DNA reads as TGTGCCAGCAGCCAAGTGACAGGCGCCTCGTCACCCCTCCACTTT. Amino acid sequence: CASSQVTGASSPLHF.

The V gene is TRBV6-6, the J gene TRBJ1-1; D unclear. CDR1 and CDR2 from the germline V gene are MNHNY and SVGAGI (reference sequence). V was pared by 6 bases and J by 11 bases, with 7 bases between. CDR3 length equals 9 residues. CDR3 bases: TGTGCCAGCAGATCCGAGGCTTTCTTT. It translates to CASRSEAFF.

J is TRBJ2-2 and V is TRBV19, with 11 bases aligning to TRBD2. This CDR3 has 15 amino acids. V shed 7 bases and J 6 bases; nucleotides not matched to a gene: 7. Germline loops: CDR1 LNHDA, CDR2 SQIVND (reference sequence). Here the CDR3 reads CASMMLAGGPGELFF. The CDR3 bases are TGTGCCAGTATGATGTTAGCGGGAGGGCCCGGGGAGCTGTTTTTT.

V and J are TRBV3-1 (or the pseudogene TRBV3-2) and TRBJ1-4; tentatively, D is TRBD1 (6 bases). There are 14 residues in the CDR3. Trimming took off 4 bases at V and 6 bases at J, with 12 bases between the two ends. Per germline, CDR1 LGHDT and CDR2 YNNKEL (reference sequence). CDR3 loop: CASSRTATDEKLFF. The CDR3 nucleotides are TGTGCCAGCAGCCGGACAGCGACTGATGAAAAACTGTTTTTT.

This chain uses TRBV6-6 with TRBJ1-5, with 8 bases identical to TRBD1. V lost 4 bases to trimming and J lost 7 bases; unmatched junction nucleotides: 9. The CDR3 is made up of 15 amino acids. Per the germline V gene, CDR1 is MNHNY and CDR2 is SVGAGI (reference sequence). CDR3 region: CASSLSGGPEQPQHF. The CDR3 coding sequence is TGTGCCAGCAGTTTGTCAGGGGGCCCCGAACAGCCCCAGCATTTT.

This clone was detected only once. This chain connects TRBV7-9 to TRBJ1-2; TRBD1 agrees at 8 bases. The germline V gene encodes CDR1 SEHNR and CDR2 FQNEAQ (reference sequence). Unmatched junction bases numbered 8, after V lost 3 bases and J lost 5 bases. CDR3 size: 15 residues. The CDR3 sequence is CASSFWDRMEYGYTF. In nucleotides, the CDR3 is TGTGCCAGCAGCTTTTGGGACAGGATGGAATATGGCTACACCTTC. Full variable domain (remainder filled in from reference TRBV7-9 and TRBJ1-2): DTGVSQNPRHKITKRGQNVTFRCDPISEHNRLYWYRQTLGQGPEFLTYFQNEAQLEKSRLLSDRFSAERPKGSFSTLEIQRTEQGDSAMYLCASSFWDRMEYGYTFGSGTRLTVV.

The chain combines TRBV5-4 with TRBJ2-5; 7 bases agree with TRBD1. The ends lost 4 bases at V and 6 bases at J; junction bases unmatched: 9. Germline CDR1 reads SGHNT; CDR2 reads YYREEE (reference sequence). The CDR3 length is 14 residues. The CDR3 DNA reads as TGTGCCAGCAGCCTAGACAGGGCCGGGCAGACCCAGTACTTC. Protein product: CASSLDRAGQTQYF.

The chain is built from TRBV10-1 and TRBJ2-2; D gene uncertain. The germline V gene encodes CDR1 WNHNN and CDR2 SYGVQD (reference sequence). V lost 2 bases, J lost 6 bases, and 7 bases lay in between. This CDR3 region has 13 residues. CDR3 nucleotide sequence: TGCGCCAGCAGTGAGCCGGGTGCCGGGGAGCTGTTTTTT. Amino acid sequence: CASSEPGAGELFF.